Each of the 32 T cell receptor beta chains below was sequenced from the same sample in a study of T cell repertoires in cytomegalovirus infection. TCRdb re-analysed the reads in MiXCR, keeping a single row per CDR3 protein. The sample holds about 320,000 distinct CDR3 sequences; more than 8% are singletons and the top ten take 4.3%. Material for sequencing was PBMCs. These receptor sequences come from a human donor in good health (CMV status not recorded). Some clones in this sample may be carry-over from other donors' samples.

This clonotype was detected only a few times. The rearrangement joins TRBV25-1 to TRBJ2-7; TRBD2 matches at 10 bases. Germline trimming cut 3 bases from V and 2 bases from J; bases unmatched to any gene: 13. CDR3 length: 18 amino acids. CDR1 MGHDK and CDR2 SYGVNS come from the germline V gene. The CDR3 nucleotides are TGTGCCAGCAGTGACCGGACTAGCGGTCGGGCCACGCCCTACGAGCAGTACTTC. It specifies CASSDRTSGRATPYEQYF.

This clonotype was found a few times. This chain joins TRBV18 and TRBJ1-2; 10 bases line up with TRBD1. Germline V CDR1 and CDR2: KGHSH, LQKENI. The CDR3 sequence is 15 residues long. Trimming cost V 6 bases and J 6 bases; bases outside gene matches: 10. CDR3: CASSQAGTGDDGYTF. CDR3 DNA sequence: TGTGCCAGCTCCCAAGCCGGGACAGGGGACGATGGCTACACCTTC.

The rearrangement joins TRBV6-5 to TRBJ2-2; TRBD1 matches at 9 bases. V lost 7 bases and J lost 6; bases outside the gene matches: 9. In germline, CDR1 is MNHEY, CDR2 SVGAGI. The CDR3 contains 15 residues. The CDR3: CASTRDRAGPGELFF. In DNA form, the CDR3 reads TGTGCCAGCACAAGGGACAGGGCCGGCCCCGGGGAGCTGTTTTTT.

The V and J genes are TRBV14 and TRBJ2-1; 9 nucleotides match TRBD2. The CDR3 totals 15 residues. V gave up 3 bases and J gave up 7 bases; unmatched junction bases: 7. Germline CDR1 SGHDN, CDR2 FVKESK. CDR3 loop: CASSHRLAERNEQFF. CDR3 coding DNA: TGTGCCAGCAGCCACCGACTAGCGGAGAGGAATGAGCAGTTCTTC. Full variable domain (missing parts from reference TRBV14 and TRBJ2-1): EAGVTQFPSHSVIEKGQTVTLRCDPISGHDNLYWYRRVMGKEIKFLLHFVKESKQDESGMPNNRFLAERTGGTYSTLKVQPAELEDSGVYFCASSHRLAERNEQFFGPGTRLTVL.

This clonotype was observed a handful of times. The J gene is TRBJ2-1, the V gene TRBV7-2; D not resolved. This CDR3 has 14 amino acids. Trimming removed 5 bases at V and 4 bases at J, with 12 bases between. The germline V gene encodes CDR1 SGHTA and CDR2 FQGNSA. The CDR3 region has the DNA TGTGCCAGCAGCCCCCGCTACGGGTACAATGAGCAGTTCTTC. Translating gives CASSPRYGYNEQFF.

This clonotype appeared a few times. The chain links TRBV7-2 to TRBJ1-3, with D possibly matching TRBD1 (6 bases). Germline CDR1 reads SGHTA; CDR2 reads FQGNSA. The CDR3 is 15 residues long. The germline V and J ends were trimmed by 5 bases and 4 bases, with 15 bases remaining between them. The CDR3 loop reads CASSRSQTGGNTIYF. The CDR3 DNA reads TGTGCCAGCAGCCGAAGCCAAACAGGGGGAAACACCATATATTTT.

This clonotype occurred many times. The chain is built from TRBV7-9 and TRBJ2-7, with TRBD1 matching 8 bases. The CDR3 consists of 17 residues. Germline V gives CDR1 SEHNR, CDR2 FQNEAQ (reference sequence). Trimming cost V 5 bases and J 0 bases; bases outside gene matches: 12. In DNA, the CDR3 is TGTGCCAGCAGCGGATTAGGGGCCGGGACAGGCTCCTACGAGCAGTACTTC. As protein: CASSGLGAGTGSYEQYF.

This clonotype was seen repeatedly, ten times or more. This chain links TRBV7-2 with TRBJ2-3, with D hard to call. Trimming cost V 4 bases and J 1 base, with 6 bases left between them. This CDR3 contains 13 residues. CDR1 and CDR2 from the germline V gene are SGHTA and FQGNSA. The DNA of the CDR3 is TGTGCCAGCAGCTCCAAAGGCACAGATACGCAGTATTTT. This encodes CASSSKGTDTQYF.

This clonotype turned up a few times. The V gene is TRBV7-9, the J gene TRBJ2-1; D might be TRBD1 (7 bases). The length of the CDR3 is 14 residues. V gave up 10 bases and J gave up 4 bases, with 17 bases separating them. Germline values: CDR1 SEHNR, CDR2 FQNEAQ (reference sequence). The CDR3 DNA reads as TGTGCCATTGAGGGGGCGGGAAGATACAATGAGCAGTTCTTC. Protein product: CAIEGAGRYNEQFF.

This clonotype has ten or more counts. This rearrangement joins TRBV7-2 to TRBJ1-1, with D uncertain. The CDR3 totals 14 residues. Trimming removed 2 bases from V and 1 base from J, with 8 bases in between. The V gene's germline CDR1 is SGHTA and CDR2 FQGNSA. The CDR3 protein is CASSLKGGNTEAFF. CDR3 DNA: TGTGCCAGCAGCTTAAAGGGCGGGAACACTGAAGCTTTCTTT.

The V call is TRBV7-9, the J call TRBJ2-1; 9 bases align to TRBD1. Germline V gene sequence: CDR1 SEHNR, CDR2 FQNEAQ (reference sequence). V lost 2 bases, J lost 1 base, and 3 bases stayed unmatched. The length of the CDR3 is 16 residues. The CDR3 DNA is TGTGCCAGCAGCTTATGGGGGACAGGGTCCTACAATGAGCAGTTCTTC. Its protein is CASSLWGTGSYNEQFF.

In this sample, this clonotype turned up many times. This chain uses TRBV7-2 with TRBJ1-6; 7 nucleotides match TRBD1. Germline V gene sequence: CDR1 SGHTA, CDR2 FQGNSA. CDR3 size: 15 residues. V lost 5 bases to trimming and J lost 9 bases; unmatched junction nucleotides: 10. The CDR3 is CASSARQGGGSPLHF. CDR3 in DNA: TGTGCCAGCAGCGCCCGACAGGGCGGGGGTTCACCCCTCCACTTT.

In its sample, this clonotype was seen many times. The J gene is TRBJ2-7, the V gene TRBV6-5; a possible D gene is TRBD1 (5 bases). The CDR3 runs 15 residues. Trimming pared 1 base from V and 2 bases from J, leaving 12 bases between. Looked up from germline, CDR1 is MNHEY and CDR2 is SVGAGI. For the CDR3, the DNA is TGTGCCAGCAGTTACTTAGGGGCGGACACCTACGAGCAGTACTTC. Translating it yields CASSYLGADTYEQYF.

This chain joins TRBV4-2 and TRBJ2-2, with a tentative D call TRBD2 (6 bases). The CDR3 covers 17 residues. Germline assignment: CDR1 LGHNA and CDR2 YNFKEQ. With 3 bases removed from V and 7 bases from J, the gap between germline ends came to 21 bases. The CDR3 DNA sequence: TGTGCCAGCAGCCAGGGGCCCATACTAGCAGCGGTCGGGGAGCTGTTTTTT. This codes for CASSQGPILAAVGELFF.

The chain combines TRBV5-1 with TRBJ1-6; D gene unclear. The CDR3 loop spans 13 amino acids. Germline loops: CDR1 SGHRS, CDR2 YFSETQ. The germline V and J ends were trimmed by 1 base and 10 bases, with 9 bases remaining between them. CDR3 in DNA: TGCGCCAGCAGCTTGAATGGGATCTCACCCCTCCACTTT. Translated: CASSLNGISPLHF.

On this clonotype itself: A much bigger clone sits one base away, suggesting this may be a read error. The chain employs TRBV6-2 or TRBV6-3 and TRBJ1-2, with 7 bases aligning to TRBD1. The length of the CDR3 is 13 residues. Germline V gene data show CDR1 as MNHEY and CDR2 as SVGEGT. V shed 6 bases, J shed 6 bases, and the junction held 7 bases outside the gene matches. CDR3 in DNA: TGTGCCAGCAGGATCGACAGGGATCATGGCTACACCTTC. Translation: CASRIDRDHGYTF.

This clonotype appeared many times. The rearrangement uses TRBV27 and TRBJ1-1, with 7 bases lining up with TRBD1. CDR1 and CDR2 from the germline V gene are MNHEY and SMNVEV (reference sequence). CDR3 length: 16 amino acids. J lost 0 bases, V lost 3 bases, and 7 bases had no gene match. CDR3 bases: TGTGCCAGCAGTTTCCTAGGGACAGCTATGAACACTGAAGCTTTCTTT. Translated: CASSFLGTAMNTEAFF.

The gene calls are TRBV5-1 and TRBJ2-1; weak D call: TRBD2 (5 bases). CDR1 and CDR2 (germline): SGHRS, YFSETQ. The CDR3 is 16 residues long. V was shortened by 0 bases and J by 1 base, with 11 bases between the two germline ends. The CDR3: CASSLGAGRSYNEQFF. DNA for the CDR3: TGCGCCAGCAGCTTGGGTGCGGGCCGGTCCTACAATGAGCAGTTCTTC.

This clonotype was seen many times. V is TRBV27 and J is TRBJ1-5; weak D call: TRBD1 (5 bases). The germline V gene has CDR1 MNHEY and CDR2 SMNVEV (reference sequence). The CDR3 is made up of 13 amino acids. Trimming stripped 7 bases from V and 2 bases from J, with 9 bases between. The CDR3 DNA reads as TGTGCCAGCATCGGGGGACGCAATCAGCCCCAGCATTTT. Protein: CASIGGRNQPQHF.

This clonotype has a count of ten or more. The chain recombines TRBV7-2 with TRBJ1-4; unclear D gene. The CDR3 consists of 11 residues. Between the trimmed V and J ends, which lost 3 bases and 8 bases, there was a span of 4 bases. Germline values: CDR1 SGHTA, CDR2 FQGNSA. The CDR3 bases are TGTGCCAGCAGCTTTCAGGAAAAACTGTTTTTT. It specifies CASSFQEKLFF.

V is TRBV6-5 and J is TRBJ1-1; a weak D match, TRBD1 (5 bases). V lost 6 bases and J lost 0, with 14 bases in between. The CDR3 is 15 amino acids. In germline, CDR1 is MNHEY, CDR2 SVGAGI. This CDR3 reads CASRGITGMNTEAFF. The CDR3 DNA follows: TGTGCCAGCAGGGGCATTACAGGCATGAACACTGAAGCTTTCTTT.

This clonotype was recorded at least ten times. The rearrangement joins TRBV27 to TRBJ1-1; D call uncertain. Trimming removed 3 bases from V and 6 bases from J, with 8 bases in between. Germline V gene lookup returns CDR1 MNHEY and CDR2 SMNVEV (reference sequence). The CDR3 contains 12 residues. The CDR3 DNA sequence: TGTGCCAGCAGTTTTGTAGGTGCTGAAGCTTTCTTT. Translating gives CASSFVGAEAFF.

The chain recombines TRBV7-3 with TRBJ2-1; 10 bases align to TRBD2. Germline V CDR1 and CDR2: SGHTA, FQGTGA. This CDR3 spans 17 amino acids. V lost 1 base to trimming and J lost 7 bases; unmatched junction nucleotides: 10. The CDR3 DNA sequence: TGTGCCAGCAGCTTAAATAGGGCTAGCGGGAGTAATAATGAGCAGTTCTTC. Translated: CASSLNRASGSNNEQFF. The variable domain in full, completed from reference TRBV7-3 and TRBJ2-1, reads GAGVSQTPSNKVTEKGKYVELRCDPISGHTALYWYRQSLGQGPEFLIYFQGTGAADDSGLPNDRFFAVRPEGSVSTLKIQRTERGDSAVYLCASSLNRASGSNNEQFFGPGTRLTVL.

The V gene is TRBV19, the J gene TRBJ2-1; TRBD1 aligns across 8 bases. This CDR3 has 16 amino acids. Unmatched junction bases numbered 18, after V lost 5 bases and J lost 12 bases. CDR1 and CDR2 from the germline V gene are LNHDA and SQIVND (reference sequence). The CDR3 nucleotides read TGTGCCAGTAGTTTGGGGGGAGGCCAGGGGGCCTCGGGGCAGTTCTTC. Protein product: CASSLGGGQGASGQFF.

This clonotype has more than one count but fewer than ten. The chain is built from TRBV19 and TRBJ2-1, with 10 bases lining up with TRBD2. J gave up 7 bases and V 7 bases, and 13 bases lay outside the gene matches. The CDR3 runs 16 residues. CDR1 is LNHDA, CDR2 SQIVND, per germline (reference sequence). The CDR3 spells CASNPTRAGGQNEQFF. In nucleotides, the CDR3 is TGTGCCAGTAATCCTACAAGAGCGGGGGGGCAGAATGAGCAGTTCTTC.

CDR3: CASSLTGEEKLFF. Here the CDR3 DNA reads TGTGCCAGCAGTTTGACAGGGGAAGAAAAACTGTTTTTT. The V and J genes are TRBV28 and TRBJ1-4, with TRBD1 matching over 8 bases. CDR1 and CDR2 (germline): MDHEN, SYDVKM. V trimming: 3 bases; J trimming: 8 bases; junction bases outside the gene matches: 2. The CDR3 is 13 residues long.

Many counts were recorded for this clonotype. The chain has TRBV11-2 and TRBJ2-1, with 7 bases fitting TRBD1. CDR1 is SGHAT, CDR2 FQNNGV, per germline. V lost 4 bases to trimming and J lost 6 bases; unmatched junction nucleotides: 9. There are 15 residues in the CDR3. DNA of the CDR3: TGTGCCAGCAGCTCCCTAAGACAGGGTTTCAATGAGCAGTTCTTC. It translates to CASSSLRQGFNEQFF.

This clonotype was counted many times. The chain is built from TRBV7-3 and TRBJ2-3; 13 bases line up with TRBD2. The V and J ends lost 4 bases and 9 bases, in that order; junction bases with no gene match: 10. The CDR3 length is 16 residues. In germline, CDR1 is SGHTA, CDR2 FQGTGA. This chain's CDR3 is CASSSRTSGRNRTQYF. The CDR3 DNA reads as TGTGCCAGCAGCTCTAGGACTAGCGGGAGAAATCGAACGCAGTATTTT.

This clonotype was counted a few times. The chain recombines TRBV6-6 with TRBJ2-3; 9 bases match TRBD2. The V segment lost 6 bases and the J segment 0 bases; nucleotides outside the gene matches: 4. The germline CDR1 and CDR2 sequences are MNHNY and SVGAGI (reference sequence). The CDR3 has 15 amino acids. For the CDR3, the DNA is TGTGCCAGCAGAGCGGGAGGCCCGAGCACAGATACGCAGTATTTT. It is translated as CASRAGGPSTDTQYF.

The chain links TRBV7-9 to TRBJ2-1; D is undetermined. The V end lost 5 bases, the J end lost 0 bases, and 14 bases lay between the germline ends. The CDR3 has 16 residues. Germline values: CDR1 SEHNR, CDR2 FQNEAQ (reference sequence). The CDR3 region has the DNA TGTGCCAGCAGCAACCCCCGGTGGAGCTCCTACAATGAGCAGTTCTTC. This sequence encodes CASSNPRWSSYNEQFF.

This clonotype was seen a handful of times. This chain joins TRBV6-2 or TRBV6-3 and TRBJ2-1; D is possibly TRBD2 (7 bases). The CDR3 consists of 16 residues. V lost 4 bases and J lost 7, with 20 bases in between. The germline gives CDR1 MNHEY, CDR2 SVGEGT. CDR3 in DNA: TGTGCCAGCAGTTCCCCGAGCGGGACAAAATGGAATGAGCAGTTCTTC. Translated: CASSSPSGTKWNEQFF.

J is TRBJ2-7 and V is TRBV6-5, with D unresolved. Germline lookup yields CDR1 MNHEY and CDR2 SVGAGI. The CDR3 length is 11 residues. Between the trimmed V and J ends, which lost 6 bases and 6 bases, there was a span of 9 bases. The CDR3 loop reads CASSHLSEQYF. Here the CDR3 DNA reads TGTGCCAGCAGCCACCTCTCCGAGCAGTACTTC.